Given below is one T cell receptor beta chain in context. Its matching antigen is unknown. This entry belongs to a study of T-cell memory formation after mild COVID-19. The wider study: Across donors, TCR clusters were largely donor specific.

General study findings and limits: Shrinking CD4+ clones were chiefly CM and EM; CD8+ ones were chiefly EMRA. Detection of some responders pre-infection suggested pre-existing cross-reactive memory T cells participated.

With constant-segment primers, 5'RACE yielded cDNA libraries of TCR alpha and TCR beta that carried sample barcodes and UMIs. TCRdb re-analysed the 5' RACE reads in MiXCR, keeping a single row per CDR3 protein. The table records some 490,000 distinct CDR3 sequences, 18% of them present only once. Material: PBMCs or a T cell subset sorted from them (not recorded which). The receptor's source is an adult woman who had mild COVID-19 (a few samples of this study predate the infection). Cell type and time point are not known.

The CDR3 DNA reads as TGTGCCAGCAGCCTCAGAAGCGGACGGTTTGACGATACGCAGTATTTT. As protein: CASSLRSGRFDDTQYF. The chain uses TRBV12-3 or TRBV12-4 and TRBJ2-3, with D perhaps TRBD2 (5 bases). The CDR3 spans 16 residues. Trimming shortened V by 6 bases and J by 6 bases, and 22 bases separated the two germline ends.